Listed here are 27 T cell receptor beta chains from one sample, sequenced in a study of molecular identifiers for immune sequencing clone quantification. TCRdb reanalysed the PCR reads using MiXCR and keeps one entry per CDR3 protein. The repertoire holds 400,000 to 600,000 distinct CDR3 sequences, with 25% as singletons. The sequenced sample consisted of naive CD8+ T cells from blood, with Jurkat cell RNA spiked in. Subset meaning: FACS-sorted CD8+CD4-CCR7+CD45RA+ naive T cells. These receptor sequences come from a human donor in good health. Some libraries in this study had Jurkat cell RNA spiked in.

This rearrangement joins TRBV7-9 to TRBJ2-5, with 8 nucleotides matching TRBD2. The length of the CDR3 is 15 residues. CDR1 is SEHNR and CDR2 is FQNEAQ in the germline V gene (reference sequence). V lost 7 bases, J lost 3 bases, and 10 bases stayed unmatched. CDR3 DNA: TGTGCCAGCATCCCCCCGGGGGGGGTGGAAGAGACCCAGTACTTC. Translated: CASIPPGGVEETQYF.

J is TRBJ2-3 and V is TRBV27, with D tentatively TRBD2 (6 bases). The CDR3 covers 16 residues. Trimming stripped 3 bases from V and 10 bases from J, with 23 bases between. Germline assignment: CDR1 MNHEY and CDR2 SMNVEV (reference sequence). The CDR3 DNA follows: TGTGCCAGCAGTTTTTTGGGGGGAAGGGGCTTAGGATCGCAGTATTTT. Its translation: CASSFLGGRGLGSQYF.

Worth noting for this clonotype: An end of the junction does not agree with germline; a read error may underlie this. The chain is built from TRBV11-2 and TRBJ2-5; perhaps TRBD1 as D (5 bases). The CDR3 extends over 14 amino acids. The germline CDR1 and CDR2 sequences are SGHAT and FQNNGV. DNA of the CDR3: TGTGCCAGCAGTTCGGACATCTACCAAGAGACCCTGTACTTC. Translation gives CASSSDIYQETLYF.

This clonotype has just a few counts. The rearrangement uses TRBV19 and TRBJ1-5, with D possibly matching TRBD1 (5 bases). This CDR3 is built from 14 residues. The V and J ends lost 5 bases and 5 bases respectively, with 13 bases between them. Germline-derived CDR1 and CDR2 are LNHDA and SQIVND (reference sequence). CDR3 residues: CASSPQGVHQPQHF. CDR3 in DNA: TGTGCCAGTAGTCCTCAGGGTGTACATCAGCCCCAGCATTTT.

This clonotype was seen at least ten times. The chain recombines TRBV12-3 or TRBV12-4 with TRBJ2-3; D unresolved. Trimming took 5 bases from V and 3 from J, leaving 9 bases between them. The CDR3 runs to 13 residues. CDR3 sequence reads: CASSPYWTDTQYF. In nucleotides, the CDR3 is TGTGCCAGCAGTCCCTATTGGACAGATACGCAGTATTTT.

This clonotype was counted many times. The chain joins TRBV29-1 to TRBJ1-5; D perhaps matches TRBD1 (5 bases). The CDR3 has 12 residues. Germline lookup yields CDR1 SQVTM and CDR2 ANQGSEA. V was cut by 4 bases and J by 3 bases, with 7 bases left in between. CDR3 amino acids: CSVGQPNQPQHF. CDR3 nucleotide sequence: TGCAGCGTTGGACAGCCCAATCAGCCCCAGCATTTT.

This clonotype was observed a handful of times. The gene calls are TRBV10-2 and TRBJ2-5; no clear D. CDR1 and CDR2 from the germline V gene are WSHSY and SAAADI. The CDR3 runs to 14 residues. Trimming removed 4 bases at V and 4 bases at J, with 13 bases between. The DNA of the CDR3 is TGCGCCAGCAGTGTGGCTAGGGTCGGAGAGACCCAGTACTTC. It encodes CASSVARVGETQYF.

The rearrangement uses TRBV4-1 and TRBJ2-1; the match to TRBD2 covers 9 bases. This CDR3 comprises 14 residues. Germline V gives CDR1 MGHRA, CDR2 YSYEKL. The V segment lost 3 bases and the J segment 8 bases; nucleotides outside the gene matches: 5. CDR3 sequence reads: CASSQRTSDHEQFF. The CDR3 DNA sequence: TGCGCCAGCAGCCAGCGGACTAGCGATCATGAGCAGTTCTTC.

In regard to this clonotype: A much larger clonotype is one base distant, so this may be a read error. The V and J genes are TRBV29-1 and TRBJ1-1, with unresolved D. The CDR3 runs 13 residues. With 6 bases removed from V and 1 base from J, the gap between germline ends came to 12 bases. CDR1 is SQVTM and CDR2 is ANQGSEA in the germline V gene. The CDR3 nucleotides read TGCAGCGTAACCCACGCGAGGAACACTGAAGCTTTCTTT. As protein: CSVTHARNTEAFF.

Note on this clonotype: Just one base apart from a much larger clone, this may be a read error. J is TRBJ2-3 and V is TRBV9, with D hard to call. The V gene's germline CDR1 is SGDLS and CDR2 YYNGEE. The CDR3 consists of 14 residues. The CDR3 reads CASSVEVVTDTEYF. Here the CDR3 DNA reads TGTGCCAGCAGCGTAGAAGTAGTCACAGATACGGAGTATTTT.

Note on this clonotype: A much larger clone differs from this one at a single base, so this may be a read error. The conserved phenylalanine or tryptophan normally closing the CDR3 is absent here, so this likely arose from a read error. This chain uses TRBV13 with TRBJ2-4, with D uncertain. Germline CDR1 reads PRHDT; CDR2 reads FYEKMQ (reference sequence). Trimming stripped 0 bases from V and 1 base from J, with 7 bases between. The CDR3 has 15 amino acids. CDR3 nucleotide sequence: TGTGCCAGCAGCTTAGGTGTCTTGGCCAAAAACATTCAGTACTCC. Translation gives CASSLGVLAKNIQYS.

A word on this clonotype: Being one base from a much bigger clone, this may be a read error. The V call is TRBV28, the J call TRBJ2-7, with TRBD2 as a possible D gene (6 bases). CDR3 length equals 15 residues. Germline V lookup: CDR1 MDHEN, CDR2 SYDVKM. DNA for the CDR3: TGTGCCAGCAGTTTACGGGGGTTCCGCTCCTACGGGCAGTACTTC. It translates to CASSLRGFRSYGQYF.

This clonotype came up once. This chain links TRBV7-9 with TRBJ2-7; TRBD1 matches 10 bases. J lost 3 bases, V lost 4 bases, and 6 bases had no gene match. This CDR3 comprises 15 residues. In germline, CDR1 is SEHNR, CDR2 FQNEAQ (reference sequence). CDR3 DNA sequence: TGTGCCAGCAGCTACCCCCGGGACAGGGGCTACGAGCAGTACTTC. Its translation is CASSYPRDRGYEQYF.

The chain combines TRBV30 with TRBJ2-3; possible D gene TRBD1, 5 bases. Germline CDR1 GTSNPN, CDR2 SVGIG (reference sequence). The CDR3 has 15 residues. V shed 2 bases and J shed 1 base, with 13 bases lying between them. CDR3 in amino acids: CAWSPTALGTDTQYF. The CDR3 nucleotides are TGTGCCTGGAGTCCGACAGCTTTGGGCACAGATACGCAGTATTTT. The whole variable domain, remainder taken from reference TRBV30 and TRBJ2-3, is SQTIHQWPATLVQPVGSPLSLECTVEGTSNPNLYWYRQAAGRGLQLLFYSVGIGQISSEVPQNLSASRPQDRQFILSSKKLLLSDSGFYLCAWSPTALGTDTQYFGPGTRLTVL.

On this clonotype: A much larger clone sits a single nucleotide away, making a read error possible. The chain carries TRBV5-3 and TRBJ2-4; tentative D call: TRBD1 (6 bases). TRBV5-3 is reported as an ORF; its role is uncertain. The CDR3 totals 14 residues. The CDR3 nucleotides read TGTGCCAGGAGCTTGGCACAGGGCCAAAACATTCAGTACTTC. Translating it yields CARSLAQGQNIQYF.

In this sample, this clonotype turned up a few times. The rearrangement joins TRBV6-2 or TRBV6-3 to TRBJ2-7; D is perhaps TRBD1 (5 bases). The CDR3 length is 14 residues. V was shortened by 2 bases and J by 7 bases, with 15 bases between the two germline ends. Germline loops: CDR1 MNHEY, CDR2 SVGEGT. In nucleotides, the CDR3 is TGTGCCAGCAGTTACAGGGGTGGTCTTTGGGAGCAGTACTTC. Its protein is CASSYRGGLWEQYF.

The DNA of the CDR3 is TGTGCCAGCAGTATCACCCTTCCGAACACCGGGGAGCTGTTTTTT. Amino acid sequence: CASSITLPNTGELFF. The chain joins TRBV5-6 to TRBJ2-2; D unresolved. Per the germline V gene, CDR1 is SGHDT and CDR2 is YYEEEE. The V gene lost 5 bases and the J gene lost 0 bases, with 11 bases spanning the gap. The CDR3 runs to 15 residues.

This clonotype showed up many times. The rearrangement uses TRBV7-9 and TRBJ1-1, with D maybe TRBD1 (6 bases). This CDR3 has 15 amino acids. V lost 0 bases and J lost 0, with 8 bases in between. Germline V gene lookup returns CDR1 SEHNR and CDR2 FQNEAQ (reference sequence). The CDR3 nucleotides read TGTGCCAGCAGCTTAGCGACAGGAATGAACACTGAAGCTTTCTTT. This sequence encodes CASSLATGMNTEAFF.

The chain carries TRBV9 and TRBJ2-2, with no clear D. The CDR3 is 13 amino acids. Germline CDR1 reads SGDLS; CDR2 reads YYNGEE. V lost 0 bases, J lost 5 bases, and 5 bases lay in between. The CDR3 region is CASSVGVTGELFF. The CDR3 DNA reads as TGTGCCAGCAGCGTAGGGGTTACCGGGGAGCTGTTTTTT.

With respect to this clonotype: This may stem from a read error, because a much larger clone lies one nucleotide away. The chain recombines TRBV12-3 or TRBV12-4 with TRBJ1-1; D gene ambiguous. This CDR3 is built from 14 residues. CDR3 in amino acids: CTSSIRTVNTEAFF. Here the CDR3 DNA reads TGTACCAGCAGTATCCGGACGGTTAACACTGAAGCTTTCTTT.

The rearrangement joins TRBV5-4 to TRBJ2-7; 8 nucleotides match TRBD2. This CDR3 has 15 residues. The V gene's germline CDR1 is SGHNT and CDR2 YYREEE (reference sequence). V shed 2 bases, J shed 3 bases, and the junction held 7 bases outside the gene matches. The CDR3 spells CASSFIAGRVYEQYF. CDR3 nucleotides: TGTGCCAGCAGCTTTATAGCGGGAAGAGTCTACGAGCAGTACTTC.

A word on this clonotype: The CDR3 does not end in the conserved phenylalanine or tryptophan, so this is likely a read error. The CDR3 protein is CASSPTQGGNQPQHV. The DNA for the CDR3 is TGTGCCAGCTCACCAACACAGGGTGGCAATCAGCCCCAGCATGTT. The chain recombines TRBV18 with TRBJ1-5; weak D call: TRBD1 (6 bases). Trimming removed 2 bases at V and 2 bases at J, with 10 bases between. Germline V gene data show CDR1 as KGHSH and CDR2 as LQKENI. This CDR3 has 15 residues.

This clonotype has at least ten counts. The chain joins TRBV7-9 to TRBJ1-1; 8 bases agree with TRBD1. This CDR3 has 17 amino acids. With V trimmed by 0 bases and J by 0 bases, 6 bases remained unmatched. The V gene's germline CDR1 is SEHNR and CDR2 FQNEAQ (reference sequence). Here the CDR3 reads CASSLAGQAFMNTEAFF. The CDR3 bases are TGTGCCAGCAGCTTAGCGGGACAGGCATTTATGAACACTGAAGCTTTCTTT.

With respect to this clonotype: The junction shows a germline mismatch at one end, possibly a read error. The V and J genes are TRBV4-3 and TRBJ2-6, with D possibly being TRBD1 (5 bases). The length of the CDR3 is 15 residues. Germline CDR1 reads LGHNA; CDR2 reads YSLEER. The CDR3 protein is CASSQAFSGANVLPF. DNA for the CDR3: TGCGCCAGCAGCCAAGCGTTCTCTGGGGCCAACGTCCTGCCTTTC.

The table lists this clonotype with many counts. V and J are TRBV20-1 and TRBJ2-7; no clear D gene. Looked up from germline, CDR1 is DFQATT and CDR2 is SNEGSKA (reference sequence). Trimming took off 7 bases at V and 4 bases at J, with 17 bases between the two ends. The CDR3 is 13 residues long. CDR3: CSVSDRSGYEQYF. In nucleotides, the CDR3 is TGCAGTGTCTCGGACCGTTCTGGGTACGAGCAGTACTTC.

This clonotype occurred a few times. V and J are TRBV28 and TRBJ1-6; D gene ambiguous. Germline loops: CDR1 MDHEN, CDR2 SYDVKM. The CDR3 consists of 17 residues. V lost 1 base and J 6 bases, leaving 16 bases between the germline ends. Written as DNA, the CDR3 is TGTGCCAGCAGTTTATTGAAAGTCGGCAGGAGTAATTCACCCCTCCACTTT. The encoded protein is CASSLLKVGRSNSPLHF. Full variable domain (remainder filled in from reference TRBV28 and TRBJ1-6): DVKVTQSSRYLVKRTGEKVFLECVQDMDHENMFWYRQDPGLGLRLIYFSYDVKMKEKGDIPEGYSVSREKKERFSLILESASTNQTSMYLCASSLLKVGRSNSPLHFGNGTRLTVT.

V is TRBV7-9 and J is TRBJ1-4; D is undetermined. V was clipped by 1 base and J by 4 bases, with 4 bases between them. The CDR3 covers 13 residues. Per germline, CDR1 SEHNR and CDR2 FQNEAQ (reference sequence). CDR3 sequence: CASSLDNNEKLFF. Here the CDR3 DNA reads TGTGCCAGCAGCTTAGATAATAATGAAAAACTGTTTTTT. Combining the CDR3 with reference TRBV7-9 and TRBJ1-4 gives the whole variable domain DTGVSQNPRHKITKRGQNVTFRCDPISEHNRLYWYRQTLGQGPEFLTYFQNEAQLEKSRLLSDRFSAERPKGSFSTLEIQRTEQGDSAMYLCASSLDNNEKLFFGSGTQLSVL.